This T cell receptor beta chain stems from a study of T-cell memory formation after mild COVID-19. V gave up 3 bases and J gave up 4 bases, with 3 bases separating them. The V gene's germline CDR1 is DFQATT and CDR2 SNEGSKA (reference sequence). This CDR3 region has 11 residues. Using its own MiXCR run on the 5' RACE reads, TCRdb lists one record per CDR3 protein. The sample contains over 350,000 distinct CDR3 sequences, approximately 25% of which appear only once. This chain links TRBV20-1 with TRBJ2-2; D is ambiguous. The specimen was PBMCs or a T cell subset sorted from them (not recorded which). This clonotype originated in an adult woman who had mild COVID-19 (a few samples of this study predate the infection). Cell type and time point are not known. CDR3 in amino acids: CSARGTGELFF. The DNA for the CDR3 is TGCAGTGCTAGGGGCACCGGGGAGCTGTTTTTT.